Listed below are T cell receptor beta chains from one sample, sequenced in a study of shared clonotypes between healthy human individuals. Here immunoSEQ multiplex PCR was the method, and the copy in TCRdb shows in-frame clones only, minus some. The sample consists of around 510,000 clones, roughly 95% of them appearing once. Sequenced material: naive CD4+ T cells sorted from blood. The receptors here all came from a young woman in good health. Each CDR3 is given with its conserved first and last residue. Fields, in order: J gene, D gene, V gene, clone size, CDR3 DNA, CDR3 protein. D genes are given only for firm matches. Not every row has a clone size; where given, it reads once, few, many or a size class.

>TRBJ2-1|NA|TRBV6-5|NA
TGTGCCAGCAGGCCTAGCAGGGACAATGAGCAGTTCTTC
CASRPSRDNEQFF
>TRBJ1-4|NA|TRBV27|NA
TGTGCCAGCAGTCCGGGTCCGGGGGTGAATGAAAAACTGTTTTTT
CASSPGPGVNEKLFF
>TRBJ1-1|TRBD1|TRBV10-2|NA
TGCGCCAGCACACTTTCAGGGGGCACTGAAGCTTTCTTT
CASTLSGGTEAFF
>TRBJ2-5|NA|TRBV29-1|NA
TGCAGCGGACACAGGGTCAGTGGGACCCAGTACTTC
CSGHRVSGTQYF
>TRBJ2-5|NA|TRBV29-1|once
TGCAGCGTGGAAAGACAGATACAAGAGACCCAGTACTTC
CSVERQIQETQYF
>TRBJ2-1|NA|TRBV11-2|NA
TGTGCCAGCAGCTTTAAACTAGACAATGAGCAGTTCTTC
CASSFKLDNEQFF
>TRBJ1-3|NA|TRBV28|NA
TGTGCCAGCAGTTCAGGGTTAAGAAACACCATATATTTT
CASSSGLRNTIYF
>TRBJ2-1|NA|TRBV5-4|NA
TGTGCCAGCAGCTTGGCGTCGGGATGGTCGGCCAATGAGCAGTTCTTC
CASSLASGWSANEQFF
>TRBJ2-7|NA|TRBV29-1|NA
TGCAGCGTTGCTTCGGGAGCTCGATCCTACGAGCAGTACTTC
CSVASGARSYEQYF
>TRBJ1-1|NA|TRBV28|once
TGTGCCAGCAGTTTGCCTTGGGACGGGCAGGTGAACACTGAAGCTTTCTTT
CASSLPWDGQVNTEAFF
>TRBJ1-4|TRBD1|TRBV7-9|NA
TGTGCCAGCAGCACACAGGGGGCCGGTAATGAAAAACTGTTTTTT
CASSTQGAGNEKLFF
>TRBJ2-7|TRBD2|TRBV19|NA
TGTGCCAGTAGTATGTCGGGAGGATCCTACGAGCAGTACTTC
CASSMSGGSYEQYF
>TRBJ1-2|TRBD1|TRBV7-2|NA
TGTGCCAGCAGCTTTCCCAACAGGGGGCTACACTATGGCTACACCTTC
CASSFPNRGLHYGYTF
>TRBJ2-7|TRBD2|TRBV5-6|NA
TGTGCCAGCAGCGATCGGACTAGCGGGCCCTACGAGCAGTACTTC
CASSDRTSGPYEQYF
>TRBJ2-5|NA|TRBV19|NA
TGTGCCAGTAGTATAGGACCGCAAGAGACCCAGTACTTC
CASSIGPQETQYF
>TRBJ1-2|NA|TRBV29-1|NA
TGCAGCGTTTACCACGAGGGAGGCGGCTACACCTTC
CSVYHEGGGYTF
>TRBJ2-2|NA|TRBV12-2|NA
TGTGCGAGGCGGGAGAACACCGGGGAGCTGTTTTTT
CARRENTGELFF
>TRBJ2-3|TRBD2|TRBV5-1|once
TGCGCCAGCAGCATAGCGGGAGGATTTCTCGATACGCAGTATTTT
CASSIAGGFLDTQYF
>TRBJ2-7|TRBD2|TRBV4-1|NA
TGCGCCAGCAGCCGCGGCGGGAGTCTATCCTACGAGCAGTACTTC
CASSRGGSLSYEQYF
>TRBJ2-5|NA|TRBV28|NA
TGTGCCAGCCGAGCCGATAGGGTTAACTACCAAGAGACCCAGTACTTC
CASRADRVNYQETQYF
>TRBJ2-5|TRBD2|TRBV28|NA
TGTGCCAGCAGTTTCCTGGCGGGAGAAGTGGGAGAGACCCAGTACTTC
CASSFLAGEVGETQYF
>TRBJ2-7|TRBD2|TRBV5-1|NA
TGCGCCAGCAGCTTGGCTAGCGGCACACTCTACGAGCAGTACTTC
CASSLASGTLYEQYF
>TRBJ2-1|NA|TRBV5-4|NA
TGTGCCAGCAGCTTTATTACCGCGAGGAATGAGCAGTTCTTC
CASSFITARNEQFF
>TRBJ2-3|NA|TRBV28|NA
TGTGCCAGCAGTTCAATTGGGACGAGCACAGATACGCAGTATTTT
CASSSIGTSTDTQYF
>TRBJ1-5|NA|TRBV11-2|few
TGTGCCAGCAGCTTATTCCCCAATCAGCCCCAGCATTTT
CASSLFPNQPQHF
>TRBJ1-1|TRBD1|TRBV9|NA
TGTGCCAGCAGCGTAAAGGGACAGGGTAGCACTGAAGCTTTCTTT
CASSVKGQGSTEAFF
>TRBJ2-5|NA|TRBV2|NA
TGTGCCAGCAGTGAAGATCTGGGGGCGTATGTGGAAGAGACCCAGTACTTC
CASSEDLGAYVEETQYF
>TRBJ2-1|TRBD2|TRBV4-1|NA
TGCGCCAGCAGCCAGCTAGCGGGAGTAGGCAATGAGCAGTTCTTC
CASSQLAGVGNEQFF
>TRBJ2-7|NA|TRBV19|NA
TGTGCCAGTACCGAAACGGGTCAGCACTACGAGCAGTACTTC
CASTETGQHYEQYF
>TRBJ1-5|NA|TRBV27|once
TGTGCCAGCAGTCCCAACAGGAACCGCGACCAGCCCCAGCATTTT
CASSPNRNRDQPQHF
>TRBJ2-2|TRBD2|TRBV28|NA
TGTGCCAGCAGTTTAACTAGCGACTTTACCGGGGAGCTGTTTTTT
CASSLTSDFTGELFF
>TRBJ2-7|TRBD2|TRBV7-9|NA
TGTGCCAGCAGCTGGGCGGGAGCATCCTACGAGCAGTACTTC
CASSWAGASYEQYF
>TRBJ1-2|NA|TRBV28|NA
TGTGCCAGCAGCTTCCGAAACTATGGCTACACCTTC
CASSFRNYGYTF
>TRBJ2-7|NA|TRBV18|NA
TGTGCCAGCTCACCACGGCGGGAACTACCCTACGAGCAGTACTTC
CASSPRRELPYEQYF
>TRBJ2-1|TRBD1|TRBV29-1|NA
TGCAGCGGTGACAGGGGGCGATCCTACAATGAGCAGTTCTTC
CSGDRGRSYNEQFF
>TRBJ2-1|NA|TRBV7-2|NA
TGTGCCAGCAGCTTAAGGTTGAGGGAGTGGGAGAGCGATGAGCAGTTCTTC
CASSLRLREWESDEQFF
>TRBJ2-1|NA|TRBV27|NA
TGTGCCAGTGTTATATCCGGGACTTCCAGGGGTGAGCAGTTCTTC
CASVISGTSRGEQFF
>TRBJ2-3|TRBD1|TRBV27|NA
TGTGCCAGCAGGGGACAGTCCTTCACAGATACGCAGTATTTT
CASRGQSFTDTQYF
>TRBJ1-5|NA|TRBV28|once
TGTGCCAGCAGTTTTTGGGTATCGGTCTCCAATCAGCCCCAGCATTTT
CASSFWVSVSNQPQHF
>TRBJ2-5|TRBD1|TRBV25-1|NA
TGTGCCAGCAGCCTGGACAGGGGGCGAGACTTTGAGACCCAGTACTTC
CASSLDRGRDFETQYF
>TRBJ2-2|NA|TRBV11-3|NA
TGTGCCAGCAGCAGCCACAGGGAGGGCGGGGAGCTGTTTTTT
CASSSHREGGELFF
>TRBJ1-1|NA|TRBV19|NA
TGTGCCAGTAGACAGATCACAGGCGCCACTGAAGCTTTCTTT
CASRQITGATEAFF
>TRBJ2-3|NA|TRBV28|NA
TGTGCCAGCAGTCCATACAGGGACAGCACAGATACGCAGTATTTT
CASSPYRDSTDTQYF
>TRBJ2-1|NA|TRBV5-1|NA
TGCGCCAGCAGCTCGCTTACAATTTGGGAGGTCAATGAGCAGTTCTTC
CASSSLTIWEVNEQFF
>TRBJ1-1|NA|TRBV11-2|NA
TGTGCCAGCAGCTTAGTCTCGGGGAACACTGAAGCTTTCTTT
CASSLVSGNTEAFF
>TRBJ1-4|NA|TRBV18|NA
TGTGCCAGCTCACCATTAGGGCGCTCTGAAAAACTGTTTTTT
CASSPLGRSEKLFF
>TRBJ1-1|NA|TRBV6-5|NA
TGTGCCAGCAGTTACTCGTATAATTTGAACACTGAAGCTTTCTTT
CASSYSYNLNTEAFF
>TRBJ1-2|NA|TRBV19|NA
TGTGCCAGTACCGGGACTAACTATGGCTACACCTTC
CASTGTNYGYTF
>TRBJ2-2|NA|TRBV5-4|NA
TGTGCCAGCAGCTTGTCCAGCCCCGCGAACACCGGGGAGCTGTTTTTT
CASSLSSPANTGELFF